These T cell receptor beta chains were read from a single sample in a study of cytomegalovirus exposure and HLA in healthy donors. The table came from immunoSEQ multiplex PCR; TCRdb's copy has only in-frame clones and leaves some out. The repertoire holds approximately 170,000 clones, 79% seen once, with approximately 2.1% in the top ten. The sequenced sample was PBMCs. The receptors derive from a woman aged 45-59 years in good health and CMV-seronegative. Each CDR3 is given with its conserved first and last residue. The order of the fields is CDR3 DNA, CDR3 protein, D gene, clone size, CDR3 length, V gene, J gene. A D gene is named only where the DNA matches it firmly. Size is omitted from some rows. Given values are once, few, many or a class for expanded clones.

CDR3 DNA: TGTGCCAGCTCAGCCACGACAGGAAGACCTTTGTACGAGCAGTACTTC
CDR3 protein: CASSATTGRPLYEQYF
D gene: .
clone size: .
CDR3 length: 16
V gene: TRBV18
J gene: TRBJ2-7

CDR3 DNA: TGTGCCAGCAGTTCAGGACAGGCCTGTGGCTACACCTTC
CDR3 protein: CASSSGQACGYTF
D gene: TRBD1
clone size: .
CDR3 length: 13
V gene: TRBV27
J gene: TRBJ1-2

CDR3 DNA: TGTGCCAGCAGACAAGCAGGGGGCATCGCGGCTTTCTTT
CDR3 protein: CASRQAGGIAAFF
D gene: TRBD1
clone size: .
CDR3 length: 13
V gene: TRBV7-2
J gene: TRBJ1-1

CDR3 DNA: TGTGCCAGCTCACCTTCTAGCGGCTACCAAGAGACCCAGTACTTC
CDR3 protein: CASSPSSGYQETQYF
D gene: TRBD2
clone size: .
CDR3 length: 15
V gene: TRBV18
J gene: TRBJ2-5

CDR3 DNA: TGTGCCAGCAGCTTAGGACAGGGCTTTTATAATTCACCCCTCCACTTT
CDR3 protein: CASSLGQGFYNSPLHF
D gene: TRBD1
clone size: few
CDR3 length: 16
V gene: TRBV7-9
J gene: TRBJ1-6

CDR3 DNA: TGTGCCAGCAGCCAAGGTGGGTCGGGGGGCTCTTACGAGCAGTACTTC
CDR3 protein: CASSQGGSGGSYEQYF
D gene: .
clone size: few
CDR3 length: 16
V gene: TRBV4-2
J gene: TRBJ2-7

CDR3 DNA: TGTGCCAGCAGCTTTGGTACAGGCAATCAGCCCCAGCATTTT
CDR3 protein: CASSFGTGNQPQHF
D gene: .
clone size: .
CDR3 length: 14
V gene: TRBV5-6
J gene: TRBJ1-5

CDR3 DNA: TGTGCCAGCAGCTTAGCGCACGGTGGACAGAGTAATGAAAAACTGTTTTTT
CDR3 protein: CASSLAHGGQSNEKLFF
D gene: .
clone size: .
CDR3 length: 17
V gene: TRBV7-9
J gene: TRBJ1-4

CDR3 DNA: TGTGCCAGAGACGACGGGGGTTCCTACGAGCAGTACTTC
CDR3 protein: CARDDGGSYEQYF
D gene: .
clone size: .
CDR3 length: 13
V gene: TRBV30
J gene: TRBJ2-7

CDR3 DNA: TGTGCCAGCAGCTTAGAGGGTCCGGGGAGATACAATGAGCAGTTCTTC
CDR3 protein: CASSLEGPGRYNEQFF
D gene: .
clone size: .
CDR3 length: 16
V gene: TRBV7-9
J gene: TRBJ2-1

CDR3 DNA: TGTGCCAGCAGTTTATCGGGGGTTCGGGGCACTGAAGCTTTCTTT
CDR3 protein: CASSLSGVRGTEAFF
D gene: .
clone size: .
CDR3 length: 15
V gene: TRBV28
J gene: TRBJ1-1